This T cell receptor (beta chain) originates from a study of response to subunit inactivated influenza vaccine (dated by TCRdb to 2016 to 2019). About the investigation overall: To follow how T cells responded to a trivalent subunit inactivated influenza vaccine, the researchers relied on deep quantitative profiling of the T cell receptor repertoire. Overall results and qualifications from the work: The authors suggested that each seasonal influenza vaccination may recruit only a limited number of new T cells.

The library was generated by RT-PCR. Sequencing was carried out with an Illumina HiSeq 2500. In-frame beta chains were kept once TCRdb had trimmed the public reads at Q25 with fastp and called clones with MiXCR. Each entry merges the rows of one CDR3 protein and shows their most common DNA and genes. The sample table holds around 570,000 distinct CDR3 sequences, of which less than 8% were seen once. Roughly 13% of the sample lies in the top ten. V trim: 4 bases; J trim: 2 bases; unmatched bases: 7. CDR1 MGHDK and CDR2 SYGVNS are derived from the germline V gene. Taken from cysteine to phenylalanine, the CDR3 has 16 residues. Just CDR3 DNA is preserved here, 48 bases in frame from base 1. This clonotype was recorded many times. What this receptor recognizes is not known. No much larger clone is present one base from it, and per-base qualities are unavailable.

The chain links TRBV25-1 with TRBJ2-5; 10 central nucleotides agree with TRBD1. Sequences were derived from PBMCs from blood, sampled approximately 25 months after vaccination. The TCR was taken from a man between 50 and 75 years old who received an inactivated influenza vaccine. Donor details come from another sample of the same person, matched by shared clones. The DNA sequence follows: TGTGCCAGCAGTGCCAGGACAGGGGGACGTCAAGAGACCCAGTACTTC. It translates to CASSARTGGRQETQYF.